This TCR beta chain was identified during a study of vaccination and CD4 T cells after COVID-19. Points from the study as a whole: Convalescent patients showed a median approximately 84% of reactive clones that were seen only post-vaccination.

As concerns this clonotype: No antigen is known for it.

As to treatment: approximately nine-day PBMC culture with coronavirus spike peptide pools or control peptides (ViraFEST assay). The unexposed donor gave CD4+ T cells before the COVID-19 pandemic (2011-2018). ViraFEST enlarged antigen-specific T cell populations with peptide pools and afterwards sequenced TCRs. PBMC cultures, at 1.5 million to 2.5 million cells per well, received about 9.4 IU/ml IL-2 and roughly 9 ug/ml peptide pools. Cultured CD4+ T-cell DNA underwent Oncomine TCR Beta short-read sequencing. Cultured CD4+ T cells yielded the extracted genomic DNA. TCRdb passed the PCR reads through MiXCR, listing each CDR3 protein once. Of several thousand distinct CDR3 sequences in the sample, about 42% were seen once. The CDR3 is made up of 14 amino acids. The V and J ends lost 10 bases and 4 bases respectively, with 19 bases between them. Germline V gene data show CDR1 as MDHEN and CDR2 as SYDVKM.

This receptor was taken from a human donor in good health. The chain couples TRBV28 to TRBJ1-2; possible D gene TRBD1, 5 bases. The sample comprised CD4+ T cells from blood, cultured in vitro. The CDR3 DNA reads as TGTGCCACCGACGGGCAAGGGGCCGCCTATGGCTACACCTTC. Translation: CATDGQGAAYGYTF.